The 6 T cell receptor beta chains below were found in one sample sequenced in a study. Using its own MiXCR run on the 5' RACE reads, TCRdb lists one record per CDR3 protein. The sample records 55,000 to 70,000 distinct CDR3 sequences, around 28% being singletons. The sequencing sample was made of tumor-infiltrating memory CD4+ T cells sorted from the breast tumor. Documented subset: memory CD4+ T cells, CD4+CD45RO+CD25-. These receptors originate from a female donor with breast cancer.

V is TRBV11-2 and J is TRBJ1-2; a possible D gene is TRBD1 (6 bases). Germline-derived CDR1 and CDR2 are SGHAT and FQNNGV. Trimming stripped 5 bases from V and 4 bases from J, with 11 bases between. This CDR3 contains 13 residues. The CDR3 loop is CASSRGGFYGYTF. The CDR3 DNA reads as TGTGCCAGCAGCAGAGGGGGTTTCTATGGCTACACCTTC.

This rearrangement joins TRBV6-5 to TRBJ1-2, with TRBD1 as a possible D gene (6 bases). Germline-derived CDR1 and CDR2 are MNHEY and SVGAGI. The CDR3 is 15 amino acids. The V gene lost 0 bases and the J gene lost 7 bases, with 15 bases spanning the gap. The CDR3 DNA reads as TGTGCCAGCAGTTACTCCGGGGCCTTCAGGGGTGGCTACACCTTC. Translation: CASSYSGAFRGGYTF.

This clonotype turned up a few times. The chain uses TRBV7-2 and TRBJ1-1; D remains ambiguous. V was cut by 5 bases and J by 3 bases, with 10 bases left in between. Germline values: CDR1 SGHTA, CDR2 FQGNSA. The CDR3 has 13 amino acids. CDR3 residues: CASSLLDDTEAFF. As DNA, the CDR3 is TGTGCCAGCAGCCTCCTGGATGACACTGAAGCTTTCTTT.

This chain links TRBV5-1 with TRBJ1-1; D not resolved. Germline V gene sequence: CDR1 SGHRS, CDR2 YFSETQ. V shed 3 bases and J shed 2 bases, with 11 bases lying between them. The CDR3 covers 14 residues. The CDR3 DNA sequence: TGCGCCAGCAGCTCCGAGATACGAAACACTGAAGCTTTCTTT. Amino acids: CASSSEIRNTEAFF.

The sample holds many counts of this clonotype. The V gene is TRBV5-1, the J gene TRBJ2-5; 8 positions match TRBD1. In germline, CDR1 is SGHRS, CDR2 YFSETQ. The CDR3 has 13 amino acids. J was trimmed by 4 bases and V by 7 bases; bases with no gene match: 6. CDR3 in DNA: TGCGCCAGCGGCGACGGACAGGGAGAGACCCAGTACTTC. Its translation: CASGDGQGETQYF.

This clonotype has just a few counts. The gene calls are TRBV4-1 and TRBJ2-1; tentatively, D is TRBD1 (5 bases). The CDR3 is 15 amino acids. Deletions cut 4 bases from V and 6 bases from J, with 16 bases between. The germline CDR1 and CDR2 sequences are MGHRA and YSYEKL. The CDR3 sequence is CASSLSHRYSNEQFF. The DNA for the CDR3 is TGCGCCAGCAGCCTATCCCACAGGTACTCCAATGAGCAGTTCTTC.